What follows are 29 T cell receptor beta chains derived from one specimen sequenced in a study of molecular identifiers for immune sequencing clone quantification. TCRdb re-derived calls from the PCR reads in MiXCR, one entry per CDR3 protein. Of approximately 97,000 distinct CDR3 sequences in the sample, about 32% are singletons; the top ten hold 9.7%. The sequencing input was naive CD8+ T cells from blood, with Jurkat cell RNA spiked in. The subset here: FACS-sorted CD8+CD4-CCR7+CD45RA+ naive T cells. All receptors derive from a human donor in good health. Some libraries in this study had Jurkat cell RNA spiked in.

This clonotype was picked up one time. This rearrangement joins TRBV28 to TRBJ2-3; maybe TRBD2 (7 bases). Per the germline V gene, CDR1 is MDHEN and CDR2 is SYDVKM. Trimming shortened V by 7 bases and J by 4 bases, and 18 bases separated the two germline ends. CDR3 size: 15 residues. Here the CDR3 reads CASTPLRGGSDTQYF. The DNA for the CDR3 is TGTGCCAGCACCCCTCTGAGGGGGGGATCAGATACGCAGTATTTT.

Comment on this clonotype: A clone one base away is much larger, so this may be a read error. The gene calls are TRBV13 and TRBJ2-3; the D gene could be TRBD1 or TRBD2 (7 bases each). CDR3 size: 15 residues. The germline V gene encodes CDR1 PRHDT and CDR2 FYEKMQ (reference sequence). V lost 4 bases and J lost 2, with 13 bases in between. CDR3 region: CASSSTGTNTDTQYF. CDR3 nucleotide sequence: TGTGCCAGCAGCTCGACAGGGACTAACACAGATACGCAGTATTTT.

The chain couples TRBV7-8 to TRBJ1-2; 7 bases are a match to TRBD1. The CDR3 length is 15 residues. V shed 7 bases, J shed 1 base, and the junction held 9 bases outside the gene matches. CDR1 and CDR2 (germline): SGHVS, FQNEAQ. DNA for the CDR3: TGTGCCAGCAAGTTAACCGGGACAGATAACTATGGCTACACCTTC. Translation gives CASKLTGTDNYGYTF.

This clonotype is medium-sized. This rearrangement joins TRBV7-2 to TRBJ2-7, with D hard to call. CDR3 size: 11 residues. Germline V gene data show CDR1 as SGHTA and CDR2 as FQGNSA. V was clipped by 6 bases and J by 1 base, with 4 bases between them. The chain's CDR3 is CASSLSYEQYF. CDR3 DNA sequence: TGTGCCAGCAGTTTGTCCTACGAGCAGTACTTC.

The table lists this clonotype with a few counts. DNA for the CDR3: TGTGCCAGCAGCGTAGTGAACACTGAAGCTTTCTTT. Translated: CASSVVNTEAFF. The chain links TRBV9 to TRBJ1-1, with D hard to call. V was trimmed by 0 bases and J by 0 bases, leaving 0 bases between them. The CDR3 covers 12 residues. From germline, CDR1 is SGDLS and CDR2 YYNGEE.

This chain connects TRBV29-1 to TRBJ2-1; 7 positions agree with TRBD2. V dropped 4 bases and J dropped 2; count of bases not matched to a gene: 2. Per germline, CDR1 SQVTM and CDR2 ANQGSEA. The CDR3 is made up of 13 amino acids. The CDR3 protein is CSVGAGTYNEQFF. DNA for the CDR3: TGCAGCGTTGGAGCGGGGACCTACAATGAGCAGTTCTTC.

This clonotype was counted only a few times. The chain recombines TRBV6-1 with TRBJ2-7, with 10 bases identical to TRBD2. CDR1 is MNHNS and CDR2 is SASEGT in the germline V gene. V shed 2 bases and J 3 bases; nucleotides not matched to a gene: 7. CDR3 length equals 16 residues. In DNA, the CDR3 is TGTGCCAGCAGTGAAAGCCTAAGCGGGAGGGGCTACGAGCAGTACTTC. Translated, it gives CASSESLSGRGYEQYF.

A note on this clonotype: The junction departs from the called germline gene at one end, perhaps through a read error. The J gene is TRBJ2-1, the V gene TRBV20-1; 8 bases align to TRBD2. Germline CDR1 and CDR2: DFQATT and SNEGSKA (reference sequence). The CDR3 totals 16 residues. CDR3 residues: CGARAHGREIYNEQFF. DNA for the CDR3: TGCGGTGCTAGAGCTCACGGGAGGGAGATCTACAATGAGCAGTTCTTC.

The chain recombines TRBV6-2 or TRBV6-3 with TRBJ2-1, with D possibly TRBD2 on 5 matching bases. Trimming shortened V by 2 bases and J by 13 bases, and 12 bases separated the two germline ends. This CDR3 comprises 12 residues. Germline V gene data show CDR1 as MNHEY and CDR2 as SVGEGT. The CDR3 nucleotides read TGTGCCAGCAGTTACAAGGGAGACCACCAGTTCTTC. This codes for CASSYKGDHQFF.

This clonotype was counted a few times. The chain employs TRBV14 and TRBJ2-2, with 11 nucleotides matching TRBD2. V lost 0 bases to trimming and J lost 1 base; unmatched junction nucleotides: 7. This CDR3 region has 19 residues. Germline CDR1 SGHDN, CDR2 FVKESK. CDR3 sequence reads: CASSQDWDGLAGNTGELFF. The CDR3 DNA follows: TGTGCCAGCAGCCAAGATTGGGACGGACTAGCGGGGAACACCGGGGAGCTGTTTTTT. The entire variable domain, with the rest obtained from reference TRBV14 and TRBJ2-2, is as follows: EAGVTQFPSHSVIEKGQTVTLRCDPISGHDNLYWYRRVMGKEIKFLLHFVKESKQDESGMPNNRFLAERTGGTYSTLKVQPAELEDSGVYFCASSQDWDGLAGNTGELFFGEGSRLTVL.

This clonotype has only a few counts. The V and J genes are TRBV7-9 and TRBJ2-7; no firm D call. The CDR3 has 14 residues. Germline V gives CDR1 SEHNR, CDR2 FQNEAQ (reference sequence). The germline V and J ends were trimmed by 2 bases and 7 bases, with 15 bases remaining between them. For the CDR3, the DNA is TGTGCCAGCAGCTTAACAAGGACCTGGTGGGAGCAGTACTTC. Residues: CASSLTRTWWEQYF.

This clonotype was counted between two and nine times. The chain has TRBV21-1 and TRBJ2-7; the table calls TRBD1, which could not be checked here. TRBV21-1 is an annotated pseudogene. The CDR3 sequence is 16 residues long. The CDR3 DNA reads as TGTGCCAGCAGCAAACGGCCGCCGGGAACACTAAGGGAGCAGTACTTC. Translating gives CASSKRPPGTLREQYF.

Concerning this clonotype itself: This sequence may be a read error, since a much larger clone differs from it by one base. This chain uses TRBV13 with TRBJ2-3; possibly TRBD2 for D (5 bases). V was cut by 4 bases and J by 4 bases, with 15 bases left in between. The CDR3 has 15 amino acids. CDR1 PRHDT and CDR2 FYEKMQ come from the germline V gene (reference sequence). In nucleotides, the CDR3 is TGTGCCAGCAGCTGGGGTGGACTTGGGGCAGATACGCAGTATTTT. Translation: CASSWGGLGADTQYF.

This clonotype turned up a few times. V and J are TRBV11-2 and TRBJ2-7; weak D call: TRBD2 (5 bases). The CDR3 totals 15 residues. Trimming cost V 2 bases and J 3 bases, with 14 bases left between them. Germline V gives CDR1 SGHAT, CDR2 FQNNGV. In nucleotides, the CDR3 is TGTGCCAGCAGCTTATTGTCCGGGGTTAGCTACGAGCAGTACTTC. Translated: CASSLLSGVSYEQYF.

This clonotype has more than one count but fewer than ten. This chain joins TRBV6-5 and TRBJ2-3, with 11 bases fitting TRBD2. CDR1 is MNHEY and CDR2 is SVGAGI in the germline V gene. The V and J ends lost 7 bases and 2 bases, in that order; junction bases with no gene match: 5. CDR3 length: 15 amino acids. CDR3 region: CASKLAGAITDTQYF. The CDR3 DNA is TGTGCCAGCAAACTAGCGGGAGCGATCACAGATACGCAGTATTTT.

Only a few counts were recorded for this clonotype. The CDR3 DNA reads as TGCGCCAGCAGCCTGGGACAGGGCCGTACGTACGAGCAGTACTTC. Translating gives CASSLGQGRTYEQYF. V usage is TRBV4-1 and J usage is TRBJ2-7, with TRBD1 matching 9 bases. V shed 4 bases and J 4 bases; nucleotides not matched to a gene: 8. Germline V gene lookup returns CDR1 MGHRA and CDR2 YSYEKL. CDR3 size: 15 residues.

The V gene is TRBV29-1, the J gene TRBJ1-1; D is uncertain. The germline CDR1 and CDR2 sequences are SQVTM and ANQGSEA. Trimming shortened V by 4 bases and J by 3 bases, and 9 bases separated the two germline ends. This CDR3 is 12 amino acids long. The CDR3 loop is CSVVGSHTEAFF. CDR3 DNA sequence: TGCAGCGTTGTAGGGTCTCACACTGAAGCTTTCTTT.

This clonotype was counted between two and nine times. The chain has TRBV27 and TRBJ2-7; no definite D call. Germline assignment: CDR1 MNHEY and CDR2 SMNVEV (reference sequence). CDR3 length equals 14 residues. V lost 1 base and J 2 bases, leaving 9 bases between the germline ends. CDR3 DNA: TGTGCCAGCAGTTTATTTGGCCCTACCTACGAGCAGTACTTC. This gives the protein CASSLFGPTYEQYF.

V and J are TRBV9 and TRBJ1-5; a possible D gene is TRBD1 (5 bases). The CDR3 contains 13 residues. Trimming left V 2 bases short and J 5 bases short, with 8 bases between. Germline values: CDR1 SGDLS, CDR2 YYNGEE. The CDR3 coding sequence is TGTGCCAGCAGCGTCGCGGGGGATCAGCCCCAGCATTTT. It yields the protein CASSVAGDQPQHF.

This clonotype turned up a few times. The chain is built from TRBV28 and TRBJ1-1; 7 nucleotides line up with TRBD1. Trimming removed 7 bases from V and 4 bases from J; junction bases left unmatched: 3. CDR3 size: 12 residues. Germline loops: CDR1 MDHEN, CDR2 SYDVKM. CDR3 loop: CASTRGLTEAFF. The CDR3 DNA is TGTGCCAGCACAAGGGGGCTCACTGAAGCTTTCTTT.

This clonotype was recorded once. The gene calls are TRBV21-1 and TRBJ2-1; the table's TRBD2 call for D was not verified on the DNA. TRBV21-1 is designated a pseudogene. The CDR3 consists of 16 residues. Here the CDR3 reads CASSKGPGLADYEQFF. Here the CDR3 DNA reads TGTGCCAGCAGCAAAGGCCCGGGGCTAGCGGACTATGAGCAGTTCTTC.

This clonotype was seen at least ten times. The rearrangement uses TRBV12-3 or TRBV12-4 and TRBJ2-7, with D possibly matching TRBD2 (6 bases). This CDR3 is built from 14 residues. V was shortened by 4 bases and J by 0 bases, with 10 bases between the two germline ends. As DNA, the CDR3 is TGTGCCAGCAGTTGGAGCGGGTACTCCTACGAGCAGTACTTC. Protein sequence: CASSWSGYSYEQYF.

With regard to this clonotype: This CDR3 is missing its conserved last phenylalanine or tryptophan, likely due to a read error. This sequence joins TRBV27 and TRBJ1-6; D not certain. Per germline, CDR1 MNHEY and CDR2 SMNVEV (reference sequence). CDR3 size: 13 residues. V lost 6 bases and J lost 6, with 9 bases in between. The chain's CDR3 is CASSSEPNSPLHL. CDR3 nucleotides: TGTGCCAGCAGCTCTGAGCCTAATTCACCCCTCCACTTA.

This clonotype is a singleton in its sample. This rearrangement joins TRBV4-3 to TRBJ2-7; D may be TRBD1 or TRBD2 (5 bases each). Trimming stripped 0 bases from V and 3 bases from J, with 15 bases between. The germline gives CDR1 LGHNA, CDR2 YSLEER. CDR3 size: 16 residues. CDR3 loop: CASSQESARDGYEQYF. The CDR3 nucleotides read TGCGCCAGCAGCCAAGAAAGTGCCCGGGACGGCTACGAGCAGTACTTC.

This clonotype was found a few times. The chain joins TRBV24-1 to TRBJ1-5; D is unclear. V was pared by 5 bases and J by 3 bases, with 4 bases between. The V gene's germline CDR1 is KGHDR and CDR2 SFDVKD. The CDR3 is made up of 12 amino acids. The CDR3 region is CATSVDNQPQHF. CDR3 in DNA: TGTGCCACCAGTGTAGACAATCAGCCCCAGCATTTT.

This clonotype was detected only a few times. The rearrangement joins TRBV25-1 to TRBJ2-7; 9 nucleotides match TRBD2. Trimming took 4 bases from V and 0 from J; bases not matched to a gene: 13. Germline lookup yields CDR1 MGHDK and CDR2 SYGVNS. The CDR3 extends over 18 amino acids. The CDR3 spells CASSGFRSLAGYSYEQYF. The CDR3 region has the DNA TGTGCCAGCAGTGGATTCCGAAGTCTAGCGGGGTACTCCTACGAGCAGTACTTC.

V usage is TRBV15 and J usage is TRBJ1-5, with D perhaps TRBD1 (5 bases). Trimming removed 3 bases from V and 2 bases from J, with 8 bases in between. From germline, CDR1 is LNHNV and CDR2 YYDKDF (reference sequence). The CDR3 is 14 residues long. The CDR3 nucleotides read TGTGCCACCAGCAGGAGCAGGGGCAATCAGCCCCAGCATTTT. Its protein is CATSRSRGNQPQHF.

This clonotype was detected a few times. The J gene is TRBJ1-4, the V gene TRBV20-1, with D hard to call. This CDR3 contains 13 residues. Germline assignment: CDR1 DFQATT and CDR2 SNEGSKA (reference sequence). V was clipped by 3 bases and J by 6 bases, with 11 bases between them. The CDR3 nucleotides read TGCAGTGCTAGCGTCGGACTGGATGAAAAACTGTTTTTT. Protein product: CSASVGLDEKLFF.

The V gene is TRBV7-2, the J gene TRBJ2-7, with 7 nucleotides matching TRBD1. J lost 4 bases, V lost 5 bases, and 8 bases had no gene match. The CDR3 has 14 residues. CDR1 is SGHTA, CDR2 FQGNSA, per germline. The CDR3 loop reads CASSPNWDSYEQYF. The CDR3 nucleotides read TGTGCCAGCAGCCCTAACTGGGACAGTTACGAGCAGTACTTC.